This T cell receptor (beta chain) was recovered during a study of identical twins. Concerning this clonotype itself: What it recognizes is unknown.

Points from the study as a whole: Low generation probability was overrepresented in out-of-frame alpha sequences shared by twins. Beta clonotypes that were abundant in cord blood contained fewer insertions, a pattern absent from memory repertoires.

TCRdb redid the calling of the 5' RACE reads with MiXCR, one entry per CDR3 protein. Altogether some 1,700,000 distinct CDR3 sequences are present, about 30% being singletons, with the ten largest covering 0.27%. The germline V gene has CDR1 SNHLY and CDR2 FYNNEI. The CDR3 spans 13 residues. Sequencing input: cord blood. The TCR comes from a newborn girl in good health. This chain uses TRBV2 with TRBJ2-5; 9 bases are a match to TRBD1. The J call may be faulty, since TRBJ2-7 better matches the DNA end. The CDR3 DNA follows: TGTGCCGGTTACCGGGACAGGGTGGACGAGCAGTACTTC. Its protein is CAGYRDRVDEQYF.